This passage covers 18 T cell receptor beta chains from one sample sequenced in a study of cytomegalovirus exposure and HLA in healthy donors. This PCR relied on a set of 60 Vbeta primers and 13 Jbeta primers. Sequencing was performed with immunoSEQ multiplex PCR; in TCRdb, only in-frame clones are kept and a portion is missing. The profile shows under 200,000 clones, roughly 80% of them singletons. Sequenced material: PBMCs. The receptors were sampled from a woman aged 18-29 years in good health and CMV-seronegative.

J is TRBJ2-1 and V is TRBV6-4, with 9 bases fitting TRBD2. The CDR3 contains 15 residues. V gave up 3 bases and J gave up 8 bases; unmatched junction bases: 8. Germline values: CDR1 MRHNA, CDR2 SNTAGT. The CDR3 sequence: CASSEASGNGDEQFF. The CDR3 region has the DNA TGTGCCAGCAGTGAGGCTAGCGGGAATGGCGATGAGCAGTTCTTC.

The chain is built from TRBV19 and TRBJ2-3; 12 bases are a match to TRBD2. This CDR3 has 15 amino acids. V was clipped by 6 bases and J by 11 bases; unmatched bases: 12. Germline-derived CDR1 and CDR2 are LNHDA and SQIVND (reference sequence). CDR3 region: CASRTLAGGAGKQYF. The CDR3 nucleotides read TGTGCCAGTAGGACGCTAGCGGGAGGGGCAGGGAAGCAGTATTTT.

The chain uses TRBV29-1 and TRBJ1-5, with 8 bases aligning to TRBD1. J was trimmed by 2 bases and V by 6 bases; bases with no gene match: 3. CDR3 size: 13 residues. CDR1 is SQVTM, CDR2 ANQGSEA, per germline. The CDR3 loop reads CSVATGGNQPQHF. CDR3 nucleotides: TGCAGCGTCGCGACAGGGGGCAATCAGCCCCAGCATTTT.

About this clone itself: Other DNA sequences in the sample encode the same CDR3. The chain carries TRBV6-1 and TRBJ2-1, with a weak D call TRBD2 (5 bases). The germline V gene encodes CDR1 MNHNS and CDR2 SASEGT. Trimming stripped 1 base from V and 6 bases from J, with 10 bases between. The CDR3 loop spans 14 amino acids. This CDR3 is CASSEVGISNEQFF. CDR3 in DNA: TGTGCCAGCAGTGAAGTCGGGATATCCAATGAGCAGTTCTTC.

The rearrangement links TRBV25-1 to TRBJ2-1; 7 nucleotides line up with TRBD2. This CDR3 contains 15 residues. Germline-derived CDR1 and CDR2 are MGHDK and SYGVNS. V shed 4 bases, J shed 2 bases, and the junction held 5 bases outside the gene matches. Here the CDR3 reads CASSVGGRAYNEQFF. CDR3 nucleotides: TGTGCCAGCAGTGTGGGGGGGAGAGCCTACAATGAGCAGTTCTTC. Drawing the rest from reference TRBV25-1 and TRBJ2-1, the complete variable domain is EADIYQTPRYLVIGTGKKITLECSQTMGHDKMYWYQQDPGMELHLIHYSYGVNSTEKGDLSSESTVSRIRTEHFPLTLESARPSHTSQYLCASSVGGRAYNEQFFGPGTRLTVL.

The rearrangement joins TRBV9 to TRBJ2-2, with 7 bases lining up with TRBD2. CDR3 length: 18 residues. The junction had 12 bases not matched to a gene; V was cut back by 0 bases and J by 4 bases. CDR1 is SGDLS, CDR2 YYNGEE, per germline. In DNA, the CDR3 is TGTGCCAGCAGCGTAGGAGCGGGGAACTACGCGGGCACCGGGGAGCTGTTTTTT. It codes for CASSVGAGNYAGTGELFF. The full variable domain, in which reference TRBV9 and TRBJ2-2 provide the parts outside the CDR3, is DSGVTQTPKHLITATGQRVTLRCSPRSGDLSVYWYQQSLDQGLQFLIQYYNGEERAKGNILERFSAQQFPDLHSELNLSSLELGDSALYFCASSVGAGNYAGTGELFFGEGSRLTVL.

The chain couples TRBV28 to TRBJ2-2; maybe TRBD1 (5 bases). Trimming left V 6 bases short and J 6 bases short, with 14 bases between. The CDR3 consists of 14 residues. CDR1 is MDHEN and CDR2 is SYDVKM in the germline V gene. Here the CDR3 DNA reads TGTGCCAGCAGAACCGCAGGGAAAGCCGGGGAGCTGTTTTTT. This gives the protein CASRTAGKAGELFF.

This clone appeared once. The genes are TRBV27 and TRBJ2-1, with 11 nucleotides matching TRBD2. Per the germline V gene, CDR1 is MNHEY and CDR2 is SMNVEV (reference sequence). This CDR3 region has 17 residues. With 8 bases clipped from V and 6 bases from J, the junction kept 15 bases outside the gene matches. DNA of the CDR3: TGTGCCAGCGGGCTAGCGGGAGGTACGGCCAGGGGCAATGAGCAGTTCTTC. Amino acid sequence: CASGLAGGTARGNEQFF.

The CDR3 reads CAISDPEGSGSGTGELFF. The CDR3 coding sequence is TGTGCCATCAGTGACCCGGAGGGTAGCGGGAGCGGGACCGGGGAGCTGTTTTTT. V is TRBV10-3 and J is TRBJ2-2; TRBD2 matches at 9 bases. The CDR3 loop spans 18 amino acids. CDR1 is ENHRY and CDR2 is SYGVKD in the germline V gene. The ends lost 3 bases at V and 5 bases at J; junction bases unmatched: 13.

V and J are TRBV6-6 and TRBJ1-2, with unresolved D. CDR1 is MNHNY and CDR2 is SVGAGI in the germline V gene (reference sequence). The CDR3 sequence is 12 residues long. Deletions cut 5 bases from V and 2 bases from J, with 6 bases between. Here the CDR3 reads CASSTRNYGYTF. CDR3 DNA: TGTGCCAGCAGTACGCGGAACTATGGCTACACCTTC.

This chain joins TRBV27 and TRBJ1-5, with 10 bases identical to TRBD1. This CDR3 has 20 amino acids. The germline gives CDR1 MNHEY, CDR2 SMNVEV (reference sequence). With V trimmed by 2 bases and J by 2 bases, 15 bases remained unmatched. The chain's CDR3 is CASSLKVGTGASLGNQPQHF. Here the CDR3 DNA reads TGTGCCAGCAGTTTAAAGGTAGGGACAGGGGCTTCGTTGGGCAATCAGCCCCAGCATTTT.

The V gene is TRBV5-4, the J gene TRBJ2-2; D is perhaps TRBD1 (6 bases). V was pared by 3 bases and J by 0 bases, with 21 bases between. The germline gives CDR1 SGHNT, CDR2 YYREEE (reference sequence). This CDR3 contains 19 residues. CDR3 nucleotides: TGTGCCAGCAGCTACCAGCGAAATTCCGGGACAACGAACACCGGGGAGCTGTTTTTT. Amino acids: CASSYQRNSGTTNTGELFF. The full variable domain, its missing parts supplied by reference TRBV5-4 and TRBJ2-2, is ETGVTQSPTHLIKTRGQQVTLRCSSQSGHNTVSWYQQALGQGPQFIFQYYREEENGRGNFPPRFSGLQFPNYSSELNVNALELDDSALYLCASSYQRNSGTTNTGELFFGEGSRLTVL.

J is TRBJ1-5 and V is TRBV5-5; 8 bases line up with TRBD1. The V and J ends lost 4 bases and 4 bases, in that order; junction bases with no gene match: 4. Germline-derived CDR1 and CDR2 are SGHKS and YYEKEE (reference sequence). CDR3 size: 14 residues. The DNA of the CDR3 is TGTGCCAGCAGCCCGACAGGGGATAATCAGCCCCAGCATTTT. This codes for CASSPTGDNQPQHF.

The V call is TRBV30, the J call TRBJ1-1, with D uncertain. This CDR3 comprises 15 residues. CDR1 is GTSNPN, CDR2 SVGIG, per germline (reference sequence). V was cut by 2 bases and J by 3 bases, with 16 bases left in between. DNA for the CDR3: TGTGCCTGGAGTCGGGGTCCGGGATCGGACACTGAAGCTTTCTTT. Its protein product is CAWSRGPGSDTEAFF.

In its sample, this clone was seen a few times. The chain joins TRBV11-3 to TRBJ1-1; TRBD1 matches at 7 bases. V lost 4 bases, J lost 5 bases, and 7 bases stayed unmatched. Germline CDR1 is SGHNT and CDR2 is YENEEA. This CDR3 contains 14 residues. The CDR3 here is CASSSVRGATEAFF. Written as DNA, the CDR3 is TGTGCCAGCAGCTCGGTCAGGGGGGCGACTGAAGCTTTCTTT.

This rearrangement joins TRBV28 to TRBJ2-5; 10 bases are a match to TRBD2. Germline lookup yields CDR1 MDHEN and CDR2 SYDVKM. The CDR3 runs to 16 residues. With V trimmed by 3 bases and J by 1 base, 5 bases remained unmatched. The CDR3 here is CASSFHLAGVQETQYF. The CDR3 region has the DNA TGTGCCAGCAGTTTTCACCTAGCGGGAGTCCAAGAGACCCAGTACTTC.

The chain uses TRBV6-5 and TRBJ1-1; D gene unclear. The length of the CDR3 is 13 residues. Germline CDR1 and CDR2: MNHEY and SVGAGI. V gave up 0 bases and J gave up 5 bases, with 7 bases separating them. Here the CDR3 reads CASSYSSLTEAFF. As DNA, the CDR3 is TGTGCCAGCAGTTACTCGAGCCTTACTGAAGCTTTCTTT.

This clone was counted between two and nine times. The CDR3 coding sequence is TGCGCCAGCAACCGGGAGGCTAGCGGGAGGGCTAACGAGCAGTACTTC. It specifies CASNREASGRANEQYF. V usage is TRBV5-1 and J usage is TRBJ2-7, with 12 bases matching TRBD2. Per germline, CDR1 SGHRS and CDR2 YFSETQ. The CDR3 is 16 amino acids. V shed 6 bases and J 5 bases; nucleotides not matched to a gene: 12.